This T cell receptor (beta chain) was observed in a study of T cell repertoires in aging, cancer and after chemotherapy. Overall study: Glioblastoma patients receiving temozolomide-based therapy gave paired samples before and after chemotherapy. Study-level findings and limits: In cancer patients, declining TCR diversity with age involved lost richness and lost evenness. Untreated cancer patients had significantly lower blood TCR diversity than age-matched healthy donors.

Multiplex touch-down PCR with TRB-A/B primers amplified rearranged V-D-J TRB sequences. MiXCR was run by TCRdb on the multiplex PCR reads, yielding one entry per CDR3 protein. The sample holds about 2,400 distinct CDR3 sequences; 35% to 50% are singletons and the top ten take 30% to 50%. Peripheral blood genomic DNA, not sorted cells or RNA, was the template. Concerning this clonotype itself: Its antigen remains unidentified.

This CDR3 has 17 amino acids. V gave up 2 bases and J gave up 1 base; unmatched junction bases: 5. The sequenced material came from blood. V is TRBV6-7 and J is TRBJ2-5; 12 bases map to TRBD2. TRBV6-7 is classed as an ORF, of uncertain function. This receptor was taken from a human donor with a solid tumor. Written as DNA, the CDR3 is TGTGCCAGCAGTTACCGGACTAGCGGGGCAGGCCAAGAGACCCAGTACTTC. Translation: CASSYRTSGAGQETQYF.